This T cell receptor (beta chain) was obtained from a study of follicular helper T cells after annual influenza vaccination. Time point of the sample: 2015-2016 season, 7 days after influenza vaccination. ICOS+CD38+ and ICOS-CD38- fractions were sorted from non-naive CD4+CXCR5+PD-1+ cells. The study, taken as a whole, reports: ICOS+CD38+ cTfh clonality tracked population frequency, and its change tracked circulating plasmablast change. Successive annual vaccinations recalled a recurrent oligoclonal ICOS+CD38+ cTfh response with influenza-specific clonotypes.

In the case of this clone: As yet, its antigen is unknown.

This CDR3 spans 16 amino acids. V lost 4 bases and J lost 5, with 21 bases in between. Germline assignment: CDR1 SGHNT and CDR2 YYREEE (reference sequence). TCRB sequencing was done at Survey resolution level. Data came from immunoSEQ multiplex PCR; TCRdb stores just in-frame clones and leaves some out. Of approximately 11,000 clones listed, roughly 80% were seen once; the top ten hold approximately 0.47%. This receptor was taken from an adult who received the influenza vaccine. The V and J genes are TRBV5-4 and TRBJ2-5, with D perhaps assigned TRBD1 or TRBD2 (5 bases each). This sample comprised CXCR5+ CD38- circulating T follicular helper cells from blood, obtained 7 days after influenza vaccination. The sample's subset: circulating Tfh, non-naive CD4+CXCR5+PD-1+ (ICOS+CD38+ or ICOS-CD38-). CDR3 region: CASSEGKGYGRETQYF. DNA for the CDR3: TGTGCCAGCAGCGAGGGGAAGGGGTACGGTAGGGAGACCCAGTACTTC.